This T cell receptor beta chain was captured by sequencing in a study of T-cell reconstitution after alpha-beta-depleted transplantation in children. General observations from the study: Newly made T cells mostly supplied T-cell counts and diversity one year after transplant.

This CDR3 is 16 amino acids long. Germline V gene lookup returns CDR1 SEHNR and CDR2 FQNEAQ (reference sequence). V lost 1 base, J lost 4 bases, and 7 bases stayed unmatched. Preparation of the TCRbeta library was carried out with unique molecular identifiers. TCRdb recomputed calls from the PCR reads with MiXCR, one row per CDR3 protein. The table has approximately 650,000 distinct CDR3 sequences, around 13% seen once. Ten or more counts support this clonotype. The antigen remains undetermined. The TCR was taken from a girl aged 2 to 10 with congenital amegakaryocytic thrombocytopenia, due to receive a stem cell transplant. V and J are TRBV7-9 and TRBJ2-1; 7 bases are shared with TRBD1. The material was PBMCs, obtained before TCRalphabeta/CD19-depleted stem cell transplant. The CDR3 here is CASSLGDGTAYNEQFF. The CDR3 bases are TGTGCCAGCAGCTTAGGAGATGGGACAGCATACAATGAGCAGTTCTTC. The whole variable domain, filled in from reference TRBV7-9 and TRBJ2-1, reads DTGVSQNPRHKITKRGQNVTFRCDPISEHNRLYWYRQTLGQGPEFLTYFQNEAQLEKSRLLSDRFSAERPKGSFSTLEIQRTEQGDSAMYLCASSLGDGTAYNEQFFGPGTRLTVL.